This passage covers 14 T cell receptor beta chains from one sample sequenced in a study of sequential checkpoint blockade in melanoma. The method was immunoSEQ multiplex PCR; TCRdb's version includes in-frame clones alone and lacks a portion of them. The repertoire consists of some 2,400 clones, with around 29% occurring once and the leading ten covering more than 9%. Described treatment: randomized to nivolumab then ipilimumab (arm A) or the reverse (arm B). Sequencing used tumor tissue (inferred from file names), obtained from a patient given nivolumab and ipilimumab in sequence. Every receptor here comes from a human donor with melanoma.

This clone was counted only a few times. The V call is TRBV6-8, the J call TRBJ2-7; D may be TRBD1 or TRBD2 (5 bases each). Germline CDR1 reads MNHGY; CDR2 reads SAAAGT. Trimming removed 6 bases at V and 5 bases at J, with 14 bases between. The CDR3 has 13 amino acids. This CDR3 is CASRREGVDEQYV. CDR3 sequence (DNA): TGTGCCAGCAGGAGGGAAGGGGTTGACGAGCAGTACGTC.

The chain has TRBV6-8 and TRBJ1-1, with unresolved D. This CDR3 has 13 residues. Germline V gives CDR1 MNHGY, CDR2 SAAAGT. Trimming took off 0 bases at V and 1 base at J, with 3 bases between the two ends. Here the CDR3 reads CASSYSENTEAFF. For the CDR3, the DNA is TGTGCCAGCAGTTACTCCGAGAACACTGAAGCTTTCTTT.

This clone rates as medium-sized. In nucleotides, the CDR3 is TGTGCCAGCAGCTTGGCCCCCGGATGGGGTAATGAAAAACTGTTTTTT. This codes for CASSLAPGWGNEKLFF. The chain carries TRBV11-3 and TRBJ1-4; D unresolved. Between the trimmed V and J ends, which lost 3 bases and 4 bases, there was a span of 15 bases. Per the germline V gene, CDR1 is SGHNT and CDR2 is YENEEA. This CDR3 is built from 16 residues.

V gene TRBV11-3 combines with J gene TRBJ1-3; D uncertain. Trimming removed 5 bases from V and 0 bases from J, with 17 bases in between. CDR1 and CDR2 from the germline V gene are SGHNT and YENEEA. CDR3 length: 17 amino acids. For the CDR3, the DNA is TGTGCCAGCAGCCCCCGGTGGAACACTCTCTCTGGAAACACCATATATTTT. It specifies CASSPRWNTLSGNTIYF.

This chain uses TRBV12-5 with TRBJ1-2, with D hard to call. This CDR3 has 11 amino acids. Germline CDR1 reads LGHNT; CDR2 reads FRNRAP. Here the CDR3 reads CASTSHIPYTF. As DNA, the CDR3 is TGTGCCAGCACCAGTCACATCCCCTACACCTTC. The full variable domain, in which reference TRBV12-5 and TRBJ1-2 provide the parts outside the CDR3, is DARVTQTPRHKVTEMGQEVTMRCQPILGHNTVFWYRQTMMQGLELLAYFRNRAPLDDSGMPKDRFSAEMPDATLATLKIQPSEPRDSAVYFCASTSHIPYTFGSGTRLTVV.

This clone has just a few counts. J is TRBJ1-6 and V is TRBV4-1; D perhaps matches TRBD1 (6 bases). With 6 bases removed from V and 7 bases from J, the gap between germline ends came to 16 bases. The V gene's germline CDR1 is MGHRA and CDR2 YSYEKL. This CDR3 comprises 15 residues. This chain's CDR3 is CASRPGVRENSPLHF. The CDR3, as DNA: TGCGCCAGCAGACCAGGGGTCCGGGAAAATTCACCCCTCCACTTT.

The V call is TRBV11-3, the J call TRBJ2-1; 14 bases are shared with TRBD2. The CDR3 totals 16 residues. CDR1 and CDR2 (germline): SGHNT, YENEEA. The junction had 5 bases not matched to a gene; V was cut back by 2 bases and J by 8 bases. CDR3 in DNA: TGTGCCAGCAGCTTAAATTTGGGACTAGCGGGAGATGAGCAGTTCTTC. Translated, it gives CASSLNLGLAGDEQFF.

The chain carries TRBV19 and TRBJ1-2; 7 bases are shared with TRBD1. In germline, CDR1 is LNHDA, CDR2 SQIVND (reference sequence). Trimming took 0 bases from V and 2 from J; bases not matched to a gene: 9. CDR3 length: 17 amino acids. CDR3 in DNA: TGTGCCAGTAGTATAGATCTTATGACAGGGAGGAACTATGGCTACACCTTC. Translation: CASSIDLMTGRNYGYTF.

CDR3 residues: CASSVGAGPGYGYTF. The CDR3 nucleotides read TGTGCCAGCAGCGTAGGGGCAGGGCCAGGGTATGGCTACACCTTC. This chain uses TRBV9 with TRBJ1-2, with D perhaps TRBD1 (5 bases). This CDR3 spans 15 amino acids. Germline V CDR1 and CDR2: SGDLS, YYNGEE. Between the trimmed V and J ends, which lost 0 bases and 5 bases, there was a span of 14 bases. The variable domain in full, with the rest retrieved from reference TRBV9 and TRBJ1-2, is DSGVTQTPKHLITATGQRVTLRCSPRSGDLSVYWYQQSLDQGLQFLIQYYNGEERAKGNILERFSAQQFPDLHSELNLSSLELGDSALYFCASSVGAGPGYGYTFGSGTRLTVV.

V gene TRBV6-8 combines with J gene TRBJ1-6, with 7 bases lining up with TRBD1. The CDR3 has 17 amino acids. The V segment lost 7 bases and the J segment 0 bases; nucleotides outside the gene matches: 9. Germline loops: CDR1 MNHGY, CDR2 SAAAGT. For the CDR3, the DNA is TGTGCCAGCATTCCGACAGGGCAATACTCCTATAATTCACCCCTCCACTTT. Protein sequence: CASIPTGQYSYNSPLHF.

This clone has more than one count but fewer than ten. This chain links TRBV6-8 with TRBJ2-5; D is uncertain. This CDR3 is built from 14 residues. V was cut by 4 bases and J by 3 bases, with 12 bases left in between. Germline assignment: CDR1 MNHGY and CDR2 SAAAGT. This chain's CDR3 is CASSSYRVKETQYF. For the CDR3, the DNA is TGTGCCAGCAGTTCTTACCGGGTGAAAGAGACCCAGTACTTC.

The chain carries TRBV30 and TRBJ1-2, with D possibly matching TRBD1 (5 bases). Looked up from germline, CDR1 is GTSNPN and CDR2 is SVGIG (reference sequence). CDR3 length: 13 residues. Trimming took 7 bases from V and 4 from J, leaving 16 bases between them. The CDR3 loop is CASTPGGFYGYTF. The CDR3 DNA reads TGTGCCTCCACCCCCGGGGGGTTCTATGGCTACACCTTC.

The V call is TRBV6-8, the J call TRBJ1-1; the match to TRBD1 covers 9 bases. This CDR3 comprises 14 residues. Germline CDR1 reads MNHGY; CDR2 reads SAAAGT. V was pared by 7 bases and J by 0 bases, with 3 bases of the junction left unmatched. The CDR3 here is CASKGQGMNTEAFF. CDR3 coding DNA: TGTGCCAGCAAGGGACAGGGTATGAACACTGAAGCTTTCTTT.

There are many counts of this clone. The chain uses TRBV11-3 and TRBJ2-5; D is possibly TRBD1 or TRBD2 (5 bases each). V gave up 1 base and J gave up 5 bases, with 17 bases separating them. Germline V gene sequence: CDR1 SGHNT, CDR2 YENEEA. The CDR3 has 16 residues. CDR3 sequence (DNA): TGTGCCAGCAGCTTAGTACGGGACGGACCTTGGGAGACCCAGTACTTC. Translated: CASSLVRDGPWETQYF. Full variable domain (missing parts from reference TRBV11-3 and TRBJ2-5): EAGVVQSPRYKIIEKKQPVAFWCNPISGHNTLYWYLQNLGQGPELLIRYENEEAVDDSQLPKDRFSAERLKGVDSTLKIQPAELGDSAVYLCASSLVRDGPWETQYFGPGTRLLVL.